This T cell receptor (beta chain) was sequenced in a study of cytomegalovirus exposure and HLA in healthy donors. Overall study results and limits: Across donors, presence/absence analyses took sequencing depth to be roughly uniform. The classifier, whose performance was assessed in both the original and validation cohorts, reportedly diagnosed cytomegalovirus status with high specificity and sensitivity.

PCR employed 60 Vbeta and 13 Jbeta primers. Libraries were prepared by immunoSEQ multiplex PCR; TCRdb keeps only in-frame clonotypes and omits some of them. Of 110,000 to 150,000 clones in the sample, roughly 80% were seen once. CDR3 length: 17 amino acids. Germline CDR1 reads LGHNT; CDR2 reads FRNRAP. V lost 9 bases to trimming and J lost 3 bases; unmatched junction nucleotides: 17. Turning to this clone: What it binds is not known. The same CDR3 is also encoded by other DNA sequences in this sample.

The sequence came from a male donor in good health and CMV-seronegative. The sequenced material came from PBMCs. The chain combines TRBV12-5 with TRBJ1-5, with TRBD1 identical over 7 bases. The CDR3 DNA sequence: TGTGCTAGCGGACAGGTCCTGGGTCAGGGCTACAATCAGCCCCAGCATTTT. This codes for CASGQVLGQGYNQPQHF.